Listed here are 25 T cell receptor beta chains from one sample, sequenced in a study of early T cells in non-severe SARS-CoV-2 infection. Using its own MiXCR run on the 5' RACE reads, TCRdb lists one record per CDR3 protein. Among approximately 110,000 distinct CDR3 sequences listed, under 15% were seen once. The sample was whole blood. The receptors were gathered from an adult who was a healthcare worker with PCR-confirmed SARS-CoV-2 infection or an uninfected control (not recorded which).

This clonotype was recorded many times. The CDR3 nucleotides read TGTGCCAGCAGTTTCCGGGACAGCAATCAGCCCCAGCATTTT. This gives the protein CASSFRDSNQPQHF. This chain links TRBV12-3 or TRBV12-4 with TRBJ1-5; a possible D gene is TRBD1 (5 bases). V was pared by 3 bases and J by 1 base, with 7 bases between. CDR3 size: 14 residues.

This clonotype was observed a few times. V and J are TRBV12-3 or TRBV12-4 and TRBJ2-7; 8 bases agree with TRBD1. V lost 7 bases to trimming and J lost 6 bases; unmatched junction nucleotides: 5. The CDR3 is made up of 12 amino acids. CDR3 loop: CASNQGASEQYF. Here the CDR3 DNA reads TGTGCCAGCAACCAGGGGGCCAGCGAGCAGTACTTC.

The V and J genes are TRBV7-3 and TRBJ2-2, with TRBD1 as a possible D gene (5 bases). The CDR3 is 16 amino acids. V was clipped by 2 bases and J by 7 bases, with 17 bases between them. Per germline, CDR1 SGHTA and CDR2 FQGTGA. The CDR3: CASSLFREGFGGELFF. CDR3 nucleotide sequence: TGTGCCAGCAGCTTATTCAGGGAAGGTTTTGGCGGGGAGCTGTTTTTT.

At least ten counts were recorded for this clonotype. The CDR3 loop is CASTTPSISDTQYF. The CDR3 DNA reads as TGCGCCAGCACGACCCCTAGCATTTCAGATACGCAGTATTTT. J is TRBJ2-3 and V is TRBV10-2; tentative D call: TRBD2 (5 bases). Per germline, CDR1 WSHSY and CDR2 SAAADI. The CDR3 sequence is 14 residues long. With 7 bases removed from V and 4 bases from J, the gap between germline ends came to 15 bases.

The chain has TRBV7-9 and TRBJ2-7; tentatively, D is TRBD1 (6 bases). The CDR3 is 14 residues long. The ends were cut back, 1 base at V and 5 bases at J, with 12 bases in the middle. Germline V gives CDR1 SEHNR, CDR2 FQNEAQ (reference sequence). Here the CDR3 reads CASSLGGGLDEQYF. The CDR3 DNA reads as TGTGCCAGCAGCTTAGGTGGGGGCTTGGACGAGCAGTACTTC.

This clonotype showed up just a few times. The J gene is TRBJ2-5, the V gene TRBV30; D possibly corresponds to TRBD2 (7 bases). CDR3 length equals 13 residues. The V gene lost 2 bases and the J gene lost 5 bases, with 12 bases spanning the gap. Per germline, CDR1 GTSNPN and CDR2 SVGIG (reference sequence). CDR3 loop: CAWSPGGEETQYF. The DNA for the CDR3 is TGTGCCTGGAGTCCGGGGGGCGAGGAGACCCAGTACTTC.

The chain employs TRBV27 and TRBJ1-6; D unresolved. The CDR3 totals 14 residues. Germline values: CDR1 MNHEY, CDR2 SMNVEV (reference sequence). Trimming removed 1 base from V and 6 bases from J, with 7 bases in between. In nucleotides, the CDR3 is TGTGCCAGCAGTTTATGGCAGGCTAATTCACCCCTCCACTTT. It yields the protein CASSLWQANSPLHF.

This clonotype was counted at least ten times. The CDR3 spells CASSQGVRTEAFF. Written as DNA, the CDR3 is TGTGCCAGCAGCCAAGGCGTCCGCACTGAAGCTTTCTTT. The rearrangement joins TRBV3-1 to TRBJ1-1, with D unclear. The CDR3 loop spans 13 amino acids. V was trimmed by 1 base and J by 4 bases, leaving 7 bases between them. Germline CDR1 is LGHDT and CDR2 is YNNKEL (reference sequence).

There are many counts of this clonotype. The rearrangement uses TRBV7-6 and TRBJ1-2, with D possibly TRBD1 on 5 matching bases. The V gene lost 1 base and the J gene lost 3 bases, with 15 bases spanning the gap. The germline V gene encodes CDR1 SGHVS and CDR2 FNYEAQ. CDR3 length: 16 amino acids. The CDR3 coding sequence is TGTGCCAGCAGCTTAGGCCTGGGGCCTGGTGACTATGGCTACACCTTC. Encoded protein: CASSLGLGPGDYGYTF.

The V gene is TRBV5-4, the J gene TRBJ2-2; maybe TRBD2 (5 bases). V lost 3 bases and J 6 bases, leaving 18 bases between the germline ends. Germline CDR1 SGHNT, CDR2 YYREEE (reference sequence). The CDR3 has 16 amino acids. DNA of the CDR3: TGTGCCAGCAGCTCCTCCTCTAACCGGGAATCCGGGGAGCTGTTTTTT. Translated, it gives CASSSSSNRESGELFF.

A remark on this clonotype: A single base separates this from a much larger clone, so it may be a read error. The rearrangement links TRBV9 to TRBJ1-3; no clear D. V lost 0 bases to trimming and J lost 3 bases, with 16 bases between them. Germline-derived CDR1 and CDR2 are SGDLS and YYNGEE. The CDR3 runs 17 residues. CDR3 in amino acids: CASSVDPDPEGGNTIYF. The DNA for the CDR3 is TGTGCCAGCAGCGTAGATCCCGACCCGGAAGGTGGAAACACCATATATTTT.

CDR3 DNA: TGTGCCAGCAGCCAAGAGGGGGGACCCTTCTACGAGCAGTACTTC. Its translation is CASSQEGGPFYEQYF. The chain carries TRBV14 and TRBJ2-7; TRBD2 might be the D (6 bases). The V and J ends lost 0 bases and 3 bases respectively, with 12 bases between them. CDR3 length equals 15 residues. Germline V gene sequence: CDR1 SGHDN, CDR2 FVKESK.

The chain employs TRBV5-4 and TRBJ2-7; D may be TRBD1 or TRBD2 (6 bases each). The ends were cut back, 0 bases at V and 0 bases at J, with 10 bases in the middle. This CDR3 is built from 15 residues. Per the germline V gene, CDR1 is SGHNT and CDR2 is YYREEE (reference sequence). In DNA form, the CDR3 reads TGTGCCAGCAGCTTGGCGGGGGCGAGCTCCTACGAGCAGTACTTC. It translates to CASSLAGASSYEQYF.

This clonotype appeared a few times. The chain couples TRBV18 to TRBJ1-1; D is perhaps TRBD1 (6 bases). In germline, CDR1 is KGHSH, CDR2 LQKENI. The V gene lost 3 bases and the J gene lost 4 bases, with 15 bases spanning the gap. This CDR3 has 15 amino acids. The CDR3 reads CASSPEGGVGTEAFF. CDR3 coding DNA: TGTGCCAGCTCACCGGAAGGGGGGGTCGGCACTGAAGCTTTCTTT.

This clonotype came up a few times. The chain has TRBV4-2 and TRBJ2-3; D unclear. CDR3 length equals 16 residues. The V end lost 4 bases, the J end lost 0 bases, and 14 bases lay between the germline ends. Germline lookup yields CDR1 LGHNA and CDR2 YNFKEQ. The CDR3 DNA reads TGTGCCAGCAGCCCTGTTTACGAGTGGAGCACAGATACGCAGTATTTT. Translation: CASSPVYEWSTDTQYF.

This clonotype has a handful of counts. The chain is built from TRBV4-1 and TRBJ2-7; D call uncertain. Germline-derived CDR1 and CDR2 are MGHRA and YSYEKL. V was clipped by 2 bases and J by 2 bases, with 10 bases between them. CDR3 length equals 14 residues. The CDR3 DNA is TGCGCCAGCAGCCAAAACACTTACACCTACGAGCAGTACTTC. Translating it yields CASSQNTYTYEQYF.

This clonotype came up a few times. The V call is TRBV29-1, the J call TRBJ1-1; D might be TRBD1 (6 bases). Germline CDR1 reads SQVTM; CDR2 reads ANQGSEA. The CDR3 covers 12 residues. In DNA form, the CDR3 reads TGCACCACACAGGGTCTCTACACTGAAGCTTTCTTT. Translating it yields CTTQGLYTEAFF.

This clonotype was counted a few times. The V call is TRBV18, the J call TRBJ2-1, with 7 positions matching TRBD2. J was trimmed by 5 bases and V by 2 bases; bases with no gene match: 9. From germline, CDR1 is KGHSH and CDR2 LQKENI. This CDR3 spans 16 amino acids. The DNA of the CDR3 is TGTGCCAGCTCACCATTGGGAGCGGGGTCTAACAATGAGCAGTTCTTC. Protein product: CASSPLGAGSNNEQFF.

This chain links TRBV9 with TRBJ1-6, with D possibly being TRBD1 (5 bases). This CDR3 spans 14 amino acids. Looked up from germline, CDR1 is SGDLS and CDR2 is YYNGEE. The V end was cut by 4 bases, the J end by 8 bases, with 13 bases between. The CDR3 DNA is TGTGCCAGCAGCCCGGGGACGGGGGATTCACCCCTCCACTTT. Its translation: CASSPGTGDSPLHF.

This chain connects TRBV6-5 to TRBJ2-5; no definite D call. This CDR3 has 13 residues. V gave up 0 bases and J gave up 4 bases, with 6 bases separating them. Germline-derived CDR1 and CDR2 are MNHEY and SVGAGI. The CDR3 loop is CASSYSGSETQYF. The CDR3 DNA is TGTGCCAGCAGTTACTCGGGGTCAGAGACCCAGTACTTC.

The V and J genes are TRBV2 and TRBJ2-2, with D perhaps matching TRBD1 (5 bases). Per the germline V gene, CDR1 is SNHLY and CDR2 is FYNNEI. CDR3 length: 15 residues. V shed 3 bases and J shed 5 bases, with 13 bases lying between them. The CDR3 loop reads CASSEGPAETGELFF. CDR3 bases: TGTGCCAGCAGTGAGGGGCCCGCAGAGACCGGGGAGCTGTTTTTT.

This clonotype was picked up many times. The CDR3 DNA reads TGTGCCAGCTCAGCGACTACGACAGGGTTAACCCGGTATGAGCAGTTCTTC. It translates to CASSATTTGLTRYEQFF. The chain couples TRBV18 to TRBJ2-1, with 7 bases aligning to TRBD1. Germline assignment: CDR1 KGHSH and CDR2 LQKENI. Unmatched junction bases numbered 18, after V lost 5 bases and J lost 8 bases. CDR3 length: 17 amino acids.

The chain combines TRBV21-1 with TRBJ2-5; the table's D call, TRBD1, was not checked against the DNA. TRBV21-1 is recorded as a pseudogene. The CDR3 consists of 13 residues. CDR3 DNA sequence: TGTGCCAGCAGCAAATTTCCGGGGAAGACCCAGTACTTC. The encoded protein is CASSKFPGKTQYF.

The rearrangement links TRBV18 to TRBJ1-1; D is ambiguous. The CDR3 sequence is 13 residues long. Germline V gene lookup returns CDR1 KGHSH and CDR2 LQKENI. Trimming took off 3 bases at V and 5 bases at J, with 10 bases between the two ends. In nucleotides, the CDR3 is TGTGCCAGCTCACCTTTAGGAGGAACTGAAGCTTTCTTT. It translates to CASSPLGGTEAFF.

The chain links TRBV5-1 to TRBJ2-5; tentatively, D is TRBD2 (6 bases). The germline V gene encodes CDR1 SGHRS and CDR2 YFSETQ. This CDR3 has 14 amino acids. Trimming took 0 bases from V and 4 from J, leaving 10 bases between them. The CDR3 here is CASSLDGGVETQYF. DNA of the CDR3: TGCGCCAGCAGCTTGGACGGCGGGGTAGAGACCCAGTACTTC. Full variable domain (outside the CDR3, taken from reference TRBV5-1 and TRBJ2-5): KAGVTQTPRYLIKTRGQQVTLSCSPISGHRSVSWYQQTPGQGLQFLFEYFSETQRNKGNFPGRFSGRQFSNSRSEMNVSTLELGDSALYLCASSLDGGVETQYFGPGTRLLVL.